Following are 18 T cell receptor beta chains from one sample sequenced in a study of T cell repertoires in cytomegalovirus infection. TCRdb re-derived calls from the reads in MiXCR, one entry per CDR3 protein. The table has some 700,000 distinct CDR3 sequences, around 30% seen once; the top ten hold 18%. These TCRs are of unknown antigen specificity. Sequenced here: cultured PBMCs, sampled from culture after CMV antigen stimulation. The receptors come from a human donor in good health (CMV status not recorded). Some clones in this sample may be carry-over from other donors' samples.

V and J are TRBV5-3 and TRBJ1-6, with D unclear. TRBV5-3 is an ORF for which the function is uncertain. CDR3 length equals 17 residues. The V end was cut by 8 bases, the J end by 2 bases, with 20 bases between. CDR3: CASSAGRRAAYNSPLHF. CDR3 nucleotide sequence: TGTGCCAGCAGCGCAGGCCGAAGGGCAGCCTATAATTCACCCCTCCACTTT.

J is TRBJ1-1 and V is TRBV12-3 or TRBV12-4; 7 bases fit TRBD1. The trim removed 3 bases at V and 5 bases at J, leaving 9 bases unmatched. The CDR3 runs 15 residues. CDR3 nucleotides: TGTGCCAGCAGTTTCACCGACAGGGTTTGGACTGAAGCTTTCTTT. This gives the protein CASSFTDRVWTEAFF.

This clonotype was seen only a few times. The chain has TRBV2 and TRBJ2-5, with D unclear. Germline CDR1 reads SNHLY; CDR2 reads FYNNEI. The germline V and J ends were trimmed by 6 bases and 2 bases, with 10 bases remaining between them. This CDR3 comprises 13 residues. The chain's CDR3 is CASSTGRQETQYF. The CDR3 DNA sequence: TGTGCCAGCAGCACCGGAAGACAAGAGACCCAGTACTTC.

As DNA, the CDR3 is TGTGCCAGCAGCTTCCAGGCGAGCTCTGGAAACACCATATATTTT. Its protein is CASSFQASSGNTIYF. The rearrangement uses TRBV11-2 and TRBJ1-3; D gene uncertain. Trimming left V 3 bases short and J 0 bases short, with 9 bases between. Looked up from germline, CDR1 is SGHAT and CDR2 is FQNNGV. The CDR3 totals 15 residues.

Ten or more counts support this clonotype. CDR3 sequence (DNA): TGTGCCAGCAGCTTGGGACGAATGAGGGGACTCTCCCAAGCTTTCTTT. This codes for CASSLGRMRGLSQAFF. V and J are TRBV7-2 and TRBJ1-1; a weak D match, TRBD1 (5 bases). The V end was cut by 3 bases, the J end by 9 bases, with 23 bases between. In germline, CDR1 is SGHTA, CDR2 FQGNSA. CDR3 size: 16 residues.

This rearrangement joins TRBV7-6 to TRBJ1-4; D might be TRBD1 (5 bases). CDR1 and CDR2 from the germline V gene are SGHVS and FNYEAQ. V was shortened by 1 base and J by 15 bases, with 12 bases between the two germline ends. The CDR3 sequence is 12 residues long. DNA for the CDR3: TGTGCCAGCAGCTTAGGAGGGGAGATGGTGTTTTTT. Encoded protein: CASSLGGEMVFF.

There are a few counts of this clonotype. This chain uses TRBV2 with TRBJ2-3; no clear D gene. Germline V gives CDR1 SNHLY, CDR2 FYNNEI. V was cut by 1 base and J by 8 bases, with 10 bases left in between. The CDR3 runs 13 residues. This CDR3 is CASSEGRLGTQYF. The DNA for the CDR3 is TGTGCCAGCAGTGAAGGGCGCCTCGGTACGCAGTATTTT.

This clonotype showed up just a few times. The rearrangement joins TRBV4-3 to TRBJ2-1; TRBD2 aligns across 7 bases. Germline CDR1 reads LGHNA; CDR2 reads YSLEER. This CDR3 region has 18 residues. V trimming: 4 bases; J trimming: 2 bases; junction bases outside the gene matches: 14. CDR3 residues: CASSPGSLAETPYNEQFF. Written as DNA, the CDR3 is TGCGCCAGCAGCCCGGGATCTCTAGCGGAGACGCCCTACAATGAGCAGTTCTTC.

This chain connects TRBV11-3 to TRBJ2-3; 7 positions agree with TRBD2. Germline loops: CDR1 SGHNT, CDR2 YENEEA. The CDR3 covers 15 residues. The ends lost 0 bases at V and 6 bases at J; junction bases unmatched: 6. The CDR3 protein is CASSLEREIWDTQYF. The CDR3 DNA is TGTGCCAGCAGCTTAGAGCGGGAGATCTGGGATACGCAGTATTTT.

The chain's CDR3 is CASSSGTSGGRQTQYF. As DNA, the CDR3 is TGTGCCAGCAGCTCGGGGACTAGCGGGGGGAGGCAGACCCAGTACTTC. This rearrangement joins TRBV7-8 to TRBJ2-5, with TRBD2 matching over 15 bases. The V segment lost 4 bases and the J segment 6 bases; nucleotides outside the gene matches: 6. The V gene's germline CDR1 is SGHVS and CDR2 FQNEAQ. This CDR3 region has 16 residues.

The chain recombines TRBV20-1 with TRBJ1-5; 7 bases align to TRBD1. The germline V gene encodes CDR1 DFQATT and CDR2 SNEGSKA (reference sequence). This CDR3 contains 13 residues. V shed 5 bases and J 3 bases; nucleotides not matched to a gene: 4. The CDR3 protein is CSASTGPNQPQHF. CDR3 DNA sequence: TGCAGTGCTTCGACAGGGCCCAATCAGCCCCAGCATTTT.

The V gene is TRBV6-6, the J gene TRBJ1-1; D gene uncertain. The CDR3 totals 13 residues. Trimming removed 4 bases from V and 5 bases from J, with 11 bases in between. CDR1 and CDR2 (germline): MNHNY, SVGAGI (reference sequence). This CDR3 reads CASSFVEETEAFF. Here the CDR3 DNA reads TGTGCCAGCAGTTTCGTAGAGGAGACTGAAGCTTTCTTT.

This chain links TRBV7-2 with TRBJ2-1; no firm D call. The germline V and J ends were trimmed by 3 bases and 5 bases, with 8 bases remaining between them. The CDR3 length is 13 residues. Germline lookup yields CDR1 SGHTA and CDR2 FQGNSA. The CDR3 is CASSLVEHNEQFF. Written as DNA, the CDR3 is TGTGCCAGCAGCTTGGTGGAACACAATGAGCAGTTCTTC. Supplemented by reference TRBV7-2 and TRBJ2-1, the full variable domain reads GAGVSQSPSNKVTEKGKDVELRCDPISGHTALYWYRQSLGQGLEFLIYFQGNSAPDKSGLPSDRFSAERTGGSVSTLTIQRTQQEDSAVYLCASSLVEHNEQFFGPGTRLTVL.

Here the CDR3 reads CASSEALSIGTDTQYF. CDR3 DNA sequence: TGTGCCAGCAGTGAAGCGCTGAGTATTGGCACAGATACGCAGTATTTT. The chain combines TRBV6-1 with TRBJ2-3; D call uncertain. The ends were cut back, 0 bases at V and 1 base at J, with 11 bases in the middle. The CDR3 is 16 residues long. Germline values: CDR1 MNHNS, CDR2 SASEGT.

V gene TRBV11-2 combines with J gene TRBJ2-2; 10 bases align to TRBD2. Germline CDR1 reads SGHAT; CDR2 reads FQNNGV. V shed 4 bases, J shed 1 base, and the junction held 3 bases outside the gene matches. This CDR3 comprises 16 residues. The CDR3: CASSSPSGRNTGELFF. CDR3 DNA sequence: TGTGCCAGCAGCTCACCTAGCGGGAGGAACACCGGGGAGCTGTTTTTT. Using reference TRBV11-2 and TRBJ2-2 for the parts outside the CDR3, the full variable domain is EAGVAQSPRYKIIEKRQSVAFWCNPISGHATLYWYQQILGQGPKLLIQFQNNGVVDDSQLPKDRFSAERLKGVDSTLKIQPAKLEDSAVYLCASSSPSGRNTGELFFGEGSRLTVL.

In this sample, this clonotype turned up a few times. The gene calls are TRBV19 and TRBJ1-2; D is perhaps TRBD1 (5 bases). Per germline, CDR1 LNHDA and CDR2 SQIVND (reference sequence). The CDR3 totals 14 residues. CDR3 region: CATEEGTANYGYTF. CDR3 in DNA: TGTGCTACCGAGGAGGGGACTGCTAACTATGGCTACACCTTC. The full variable domain, with the rest looked up from reference TRBV19 and TRBJ1-2, is DGGITQSPKYLFRKEGQNVTLSCEQNLNHDAMYWYRQDPGQGLRLIYYSQIVNDFQKGDIAEGYSVSREKKESFPLTVTSAQKNPTAFYLCATEEGTANYGYTFGSGTRLTVV.

This clonotype was recorded a few times. The V and J genes are TRBV10-3 and TRBJ2-2; 9 nucleotides agree with TRBD2. The CDR3 covers 19 residues. Germline loops: CDR1 ENHRY, CDR2 SYGVKD. V lost 2 bases, J lost 1 base, and 11 bases stayed unmatched. The DNA of the CDR3 is TGTGCCATCAGTGAGAATTTAGCGGGGGCCCTAAGGAACACCGGGGAGCTGTTTTTT. This translates into CAISENLAGALRNTGELFF.

This clonotype was found a few times. V and J are TRBV7-9 and TRBJ1-4; D gene uncertain. Trimming stripped 1 base from V and 8 bases from J, with 11 bases between. The CDR3 totals 14 residues. Germline-derived CDR1 and CDR2 are SEHNR and FQNEAQ (reference sequence). The CDR3 DNA reads as TGTGCCAGCAGCTTAGGTTTTTTGGGCGAAAAACTGTTTTTT. It translates to CASSLGFLGEKLFF.